These T cell receptor beta chains were read from a single sample in a study of graft-versus-host responses after intestinal transplantation. Sequencing was performed with immunoSEQ multiplex PCR; in TCRdb, only in-frame clones are kept and a portion is missing. This sample has 93,000 or so clones, with approximately 94% found just once. No cognate antigen is known for these TCRs. Sample: unstimulated CD8+ T cells sorted from spleen or lymph node cells, taken before intestinal transplant. Receptor source: a human donor who received an intestinal transplant. CDR3s include the opening cysteine and the closing phenylalanine or tryptophan. A D gene is named only where the DNA matches it firmly. Clone size is stated in some rows and not others, as once, few, many or a class when expanded.

J: TRBJ2-7
size: .
D: .
V: TRBV19
CDR3: CASSGVGDYEQYF
DNA: TGTGCCAGTAGCGGGGTCGGGGACTACGAGCAGTACTTC

J: TRBJ1-1
size: .
D: TRBD1
V: TRBV11-2
CDR3: CASSLDGWDRGKTEAFF
DNA: TGTGCCAGCAGCTTAGATGGGTGGGACAGGGGGAAGACCGAAGCTTTCTTT

J: TRBJ1-5
size: .
D: .
V: TRBV19
CDR3: CATMGGLQPQHF
DNA: TGTGCCACCATGGGGGGTTTGCAGCCCCAGCATTTT

J: TRBJ2-2
size: .
D: .
V: TRBV7-8
CDR3: CASSFNTGELFF
DNA: TGTGCCAGCAGCTTCAACACCGGGGAGCTGTTTTTT

J: TRBJ1-1
size: .
D: .
V: TRBV2
CDR3: CASKGRQPEAFF
DNA: TGTGCCAGCAAAGGAAGGCAGCCAGAAGCTTTCTTT

J: TRBJ1-1
size: .
D: TRBD1
V: TRBV18
CDR3: CASSPQGQGGAEAFF
DNA: TGTGCCAGCTCACCCCAGGGACAGGGCGGCGCTGAAGCTTTCTTT

J: TRBJ1-2
size: .
D: .
V: TRBV2
CDR3: CASSESGYTF
DNA: TGTGCCAGCAGTGAAAGTGGCTACACCTTC

J: TRBJ2-1
size: .
D: .
V: TRBV19
CDR3: CASSMRYNEQFF
DNA: TGTGCCAGTAGTATGCGGTACAATGAGCAGTTCTTC

J: TRBJ2-7
size: .
D: .
V: TRBV27
CDR3: CASSSGWTLAYEQYF
DNA: TGTGCCAGCAGTAGCGGCTGGACACTGGCCTACGAGCAGTACTTC

J: TRBJ1-2
size: .
D: .
V: TRBV7-6
CDR3: CASSLEPAYGTNYGYTF
DNA: TGTGCCAGCAGCCTCGAACCGGCCTACGGGACAAACTATGGCTACACCTTC

J: TRBJ2-1
size: once
D: TRBD1
V: TRBV18
CDR3: CASSPSGQGYGHEQFF
DNA: TGTGCCAGCTCACCAAGCGGACAGGGGTATGGTCATGAGCAGTTCTTC

J: TRBJ1-3
size: .
D: .
V: TRBV6-5
CDR3: CASSPLLSSGNTIYF
DNA: TGTGCCAGCAGCCCTCTCCTGTCCTCTGGAAACACCATATATTTT

J: TRBJ1-2
size: .
D: .
V: TRBV9
CDR3: CASSALSGGSDGYTF
DNA: TGTGCCAGCAGCGCCCTAAGCGGAGGGAGCGATGGCTACACCTTC

J: TRBJ1-2
size: .
D: .
V: TRBV6-1
CDR3: CASSEAGTTNYGYTF
DNA: TGTGCCAGCAGTGAAGCCGGGACAACTAACTATGGCTACACCTTC

J: TRBJ2-1
size: .
D: .
V: TRBV6-6
CDR3: CASGGLGGRYNEQFF
DNA: TGTGCCAGCGGAGGGCTCGGGGGCCGCTACAATGAGCAGTTCTTC

J: TRBJ2-3
size: .
D: .
V: TRBV9
CDR3: CASSGSTDTQYF
DNA: TGTGCCAGCAGCGGGAGCACAGATACGCAGTATTTT

J: TRBJ2-7
size: .
D: .
V: TRBV2
CDR3: CASSEYGYEQYF
DNA: TGTGCCAGCAGTGAATATGGCTACGAGCAGTACTTC

J: TRBJ1-2
size: .
D: .
V: TRBV6-5
CDR3: CASSTLGENYTF
DNA: TGTGCCAGCAGTACCCTAGGAGAGAACTACACCTTC

J: TRBJ1-1
size: .
D: .
V: TRBV7-4
CDR3: CASSFPGEEGTEAFF
DNA: TGTGCCAGCAGCTTCCCGGGAGAAGAAGGCACTGAAGCTTTCTTT

J: TRBJ2-7
size: .
D: TRBD1
V: TRBV19
CDR3: CASSYTGQGLSDYEQYF
DNA: TGTGCCAGTAGCTATACGGGACAGGGTTTGAGTGACTACGAGCAGTACTTC

J: TRBJ1-3
size: .
D: .
V: TRBV19
CDR3: CATHAPPGNTIYF
DNA: TGTGCCACTCACGCGCCTCCTGGAAACACCATATATTTT

J: TRBJ2-5
size: once
D: TRBD2
V: TRBV13
CDR3: CASSLGPSGGAEETQYF
DNA: TGTGCCAGCAGCTTAGGCCCTAGCGGGGGGGCCGAAGAGACCCAGTACTTC

J: TRBJ1-1
size: few
D: .
V: TRBV5-6
CDR3: CASSLSGDTEAFF
DNA: TGTGCCAGCAGCTTGAGCGGTGACACTGAAGCTTTCTTT

J: TRBJ2-7
size: .
D: .
V: TRBV6-5
CDR3: CASVGSDISGEQYF
DNA: TGTGCCAGCGTGGGCAGCGACATATCGGGAGAGCAGTACTTC

J: TRBJ2-7
size: .
D: .
V: TRBV19
CDR3: CASSPDRSYEQYF
DNA: TGTGCCAGTAGCCCGGACAGATCCTACGAGCAGTACTTC

J: TRBJ2-2
size: once
D: .
V: TRBV7-9
CDR3: CASSLLLRVSAGELFF
DNA: TGTGCCAGCAGCTTATTATTGAGGGTTTCAGCCGGGGAGCTGTTTTTT

J: TRBJ2-7
size: .
D: TRBD2
V: TRBV7-6
CDR3: CASSSSGGPNEQYF
DNA: TGTGCCAGCAGCTCTAGCGGGGGGCCCAACGAGCAGTACTTC

J: TRBJ2-1
size: .
D: .
V: TRBV5-1
CDR3: CASSSARSSYNEQFF
DNA: TGCGCCAGCAGCTCCGCTCGGAGCTCCTACAATGAGCAGTTCTTC

J: TRBJ2-3
size: .
D: .
V: TRBV19
CDR3: CASSVISTDTQYF
DNA: TGTGCCAGTAGTGTCATATCCACAGATACGCAGTATTTT

J: TRBJ2-7
size: .
D: TRBD2
V: TRBV27
CDR3: CASSSQARGDRYEQYF
DNA: TGTGCCAGCAGTTCGCAGGCCCGGGGGGATCGCTACGAGCAGTACTTC

J: TRBJ2-7
size: .
D: .
V: TRBV19
CDR3: CASSRDGYTYEQYF
DNA: TGTGCCAGTAGTCGGGACGGCTATACCTACGAGCAGTACTTC

J: TRBJ2-5
size: .
D: .
V: TRBV19
CDR3: CASSIVGGGETQYF
DNA: TGTGCCAGTAGTATAGTAGGGGGGGGAGAGACCCAGTACTTC

J: TRBJ2-1
size: .
D: .
V: TRBV6-1
CDR3: CASTPNYNEQFF
DNA: TGTGCCAGCACCCCCAATTACAATGAGCAGTTCTTC

J: TRBJ2-7
size: .
D: .
V: TRBV11-2
CDR3: CASSSKVGIAEHYEQYF
DNA: TGTGCCAGCAGCTCTAAGGTTGGGATAGCAGAACATTACGAGCAGTACTTC

J: TRBJ2-1
size: .
D: TRBD1
V: TRBV5-1
CDR3: CASSTVDRGWYNEQFF
DNA: TGCGCCAGCAGCACAGTCGACAGGGGCTGGTACAATGAGCAGTTCTTC